The text below deals with one T cell receptor beta chain. Its antigen is undetermined. These data belong to a study of long-term antiretroviral therapy in people with HIV. General observations from the study: The ART regimens used between the mid-2000s and the late 2010s may be less effective than current ones. Missing from the dataset were any data on ART adherence, viral resistance or therapy changes.

Runs used v3.0 of the immunoSEQ assay and were done at survey level. The table came from immunoSEQ multiplex PCR; TCRdb's copy has only in-frame clones and leaves some out. The data hold 25,000 to 35,000 clones, with around 80% observed a single time. The CDR3 has 15 residues. V lost 1 base to trimming and J lost 7 bases; unmatched junction nucleotides: 7. Germline V gene lookup returns CDR1 SQVTM and CDR2 ANQGSEA. This chain uses TRBV29-1 with TRBJ2-2, with 9 nucleotides matching TRBD2. The sequenced sample was unsorted PBMCs, obtained 3.1 years after starting antiretroviral therapy. The clonotype comes from a woman aged 50 to 60 with HIV. DNA for the CDR3: TGCAGCGTTGAAGCGAGCGGGGGGTCGAACGGGGAGCTGTTTTTT. Its protein product is CSVEASGGSNGELFF.